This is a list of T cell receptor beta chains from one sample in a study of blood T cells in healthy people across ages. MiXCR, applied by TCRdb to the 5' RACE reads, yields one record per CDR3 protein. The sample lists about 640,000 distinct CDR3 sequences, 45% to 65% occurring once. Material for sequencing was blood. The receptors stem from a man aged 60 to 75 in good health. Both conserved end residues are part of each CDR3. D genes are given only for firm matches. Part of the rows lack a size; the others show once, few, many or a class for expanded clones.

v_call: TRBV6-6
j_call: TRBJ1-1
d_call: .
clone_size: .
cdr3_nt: TGTGCCAGCAGTCAGGGACCTGGGGGTACTGAAGCTTTCTTT
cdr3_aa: CASSQGPGGTEAFF

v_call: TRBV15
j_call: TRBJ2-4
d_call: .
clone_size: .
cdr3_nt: TGTGCCACCAGCAGAGTTGGGGGACGCATTCAGTACTTC
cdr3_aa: CATSRVGGRIQYF

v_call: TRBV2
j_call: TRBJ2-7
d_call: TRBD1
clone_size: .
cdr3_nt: TGTGCCAGCAGGTCACGACAGGGGCGAACCTACGAGCAGTACTTC
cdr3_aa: CASRSRQGRTYEQYF

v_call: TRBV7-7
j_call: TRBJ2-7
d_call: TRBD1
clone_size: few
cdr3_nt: TGTGCCAGCAGCTCGACAGGGTCTGAGCAGTACTTC
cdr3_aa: CASSSTGSEQYF

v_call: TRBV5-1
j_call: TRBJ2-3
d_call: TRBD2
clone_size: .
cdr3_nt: TGCGCCAGCAGCTTGGGACTAGCGGGGGGCCCTAGCACAGATACGCAGTATTTT
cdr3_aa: CASSLGLAGGPSTDTQYF

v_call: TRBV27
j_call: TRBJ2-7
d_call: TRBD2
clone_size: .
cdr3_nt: TGTGCCAGCAGTTTCGAGCTAGCGGGTTCCTACGAGCAGTACTTC
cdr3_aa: CASSFELAGSYEQYF

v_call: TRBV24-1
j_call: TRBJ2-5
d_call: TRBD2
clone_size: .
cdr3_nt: TGTGCCACCAGTGATTTGCGGCTAGCGGACCAAGAGACCCAGTACTTC
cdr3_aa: CATSDLRLADQETQYF

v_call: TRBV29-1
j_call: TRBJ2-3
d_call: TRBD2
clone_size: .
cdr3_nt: TGCAGCGTTGAACGCGGGGGACCCACAGATACGCAGTATTTT
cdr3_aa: CSVERGGPTDTQYF

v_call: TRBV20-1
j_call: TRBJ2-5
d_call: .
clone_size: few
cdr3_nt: TGCAGTGTTCCTAGCAGGGTCCAAGAGACCCAGTACTTC
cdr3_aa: CSVPSRVQETQYF

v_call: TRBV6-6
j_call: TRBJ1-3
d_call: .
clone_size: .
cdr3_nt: TGTGCCAGCAGCCTAAGCGACCCAGCCTCTGGAAACACCATATATTTT
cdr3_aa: CASSLSDPASGNTIYF

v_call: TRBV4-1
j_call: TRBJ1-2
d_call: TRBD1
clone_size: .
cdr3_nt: TGCGCCAGCAGCCAAGATCCCGGGACAGTTAACTATGGCTACACCTTC
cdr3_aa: CASSQDPGTVNYGYTF

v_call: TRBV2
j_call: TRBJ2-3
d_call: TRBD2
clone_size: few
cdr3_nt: TGTGCCAGCCCTAAGGGACTAGCCCTGGATACGCAGTATTTT
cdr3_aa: CASPKGLALDTQYF

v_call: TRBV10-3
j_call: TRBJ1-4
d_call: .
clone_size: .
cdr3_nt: TGTGCCATCAGTGAGCAACAGGGAGGAGGGGAAAAACTGTTTTTT
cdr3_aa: CAISEQQGGGEKLFF

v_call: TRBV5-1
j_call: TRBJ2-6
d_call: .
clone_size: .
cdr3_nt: TGCGCCAGCAGCTTTTTTGCGGTTGGGGCCAACGTCCTGACTTTC
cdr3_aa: CASSFFAVGANVLTF

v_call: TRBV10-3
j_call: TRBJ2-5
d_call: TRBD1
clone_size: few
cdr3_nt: TGTGCCATCAGTGGACCGGGACAGGGGGGAGAGACCCAGTACTTC
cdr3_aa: CAISGPGQGGETQYF

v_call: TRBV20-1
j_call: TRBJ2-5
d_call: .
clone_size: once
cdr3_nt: TGCAGTGGGGGGCGCGCGGGGCTAAGGGAGACCCAGTACTTC
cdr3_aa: CSGGRAGLRETQYF

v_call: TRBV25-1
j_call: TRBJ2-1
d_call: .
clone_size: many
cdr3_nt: TGTGCCAGCAGTCTCAGTAACAATGAGCAGTTCTTC
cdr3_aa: CASSLSNNEQFF

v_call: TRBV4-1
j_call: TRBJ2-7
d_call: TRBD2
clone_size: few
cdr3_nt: TGCGCCAGCAGCCAAGGGGGAGGAGCGGGAGAGAACGAGCAGTACTTC
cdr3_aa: CASSQGGGAGENEQYF

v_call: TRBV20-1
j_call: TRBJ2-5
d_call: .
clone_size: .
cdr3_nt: TGCAGTGCTAGAGAAGAAGGGACCCAAGAGACCCAGTACTTC
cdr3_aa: CSAREEGTQETQYF

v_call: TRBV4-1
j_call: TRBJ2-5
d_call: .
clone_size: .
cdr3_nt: TGCGCCAGCAGCCACCCCAGCGCCATAAACCAAGAGTGGACCCAGTACTTC
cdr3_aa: CASSHPSAINQEWTQYF

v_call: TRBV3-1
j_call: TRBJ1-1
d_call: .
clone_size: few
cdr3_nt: TGTGCCAGCAGCCGGACGCAATATGAAGCTTTCTTT
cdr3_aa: CASSRTQYEAFF

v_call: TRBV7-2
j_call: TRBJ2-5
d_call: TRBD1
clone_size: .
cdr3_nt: TGTGCCAGCAGCTCCCAAGGACAGGGACAGCAATACTTC
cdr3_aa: CASSSQGQGQQYF

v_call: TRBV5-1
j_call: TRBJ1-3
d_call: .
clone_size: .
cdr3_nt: TGCGCCAGCTCGGCGGGGAGCTCTGGAAACACCATATATTTT
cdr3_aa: CASSAGSSGNTIYF

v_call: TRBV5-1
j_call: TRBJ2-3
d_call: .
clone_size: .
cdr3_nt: TGCGCCAGCAACCCAACAGGGAACACAGATACGCAGTATTTT
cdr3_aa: CASNPTGNTDTQYF

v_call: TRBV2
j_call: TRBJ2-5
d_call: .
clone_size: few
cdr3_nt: TGTGCCAGCAGTGAATGGACAGTACAAGAGACCCAGTACTTC
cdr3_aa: CASSEWTVQETQYF

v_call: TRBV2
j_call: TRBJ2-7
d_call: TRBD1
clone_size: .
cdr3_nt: TGTGCCAGCACCATTGGGACAGGGAGTTACGAGCAGTACTTC
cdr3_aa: CASTIGTGSYEQYF

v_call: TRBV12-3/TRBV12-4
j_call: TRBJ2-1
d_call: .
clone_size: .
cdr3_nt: TGTGCCAGCAGTTTACAACGGGGGAGTTCCTACAATGAGCAGTTCTTC
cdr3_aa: CASSLQRGSSYNEQFF

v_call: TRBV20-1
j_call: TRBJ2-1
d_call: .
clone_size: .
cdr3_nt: TGCAGTGCTAGCGAGATCAATGAGCAGTTCTTC
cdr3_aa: CSASEINEQFF

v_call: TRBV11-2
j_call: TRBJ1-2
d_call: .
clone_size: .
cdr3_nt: TGTGCCAGCAGCTTAGAATATGGGGTCTATGGCTACACCTTC
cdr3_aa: CASSLEYGVYGYTF

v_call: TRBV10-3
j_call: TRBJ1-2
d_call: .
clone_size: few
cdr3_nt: TGTGCCATCAGTGAGTCTATCCAGCCTACCGCTTTTAAGGGCTACACCTTC
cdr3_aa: CAISESIQPTAFKGYTF

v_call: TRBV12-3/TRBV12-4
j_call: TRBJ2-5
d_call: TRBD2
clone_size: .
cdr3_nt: TGTGCCAGCAAACCCCTAGCGGGGGGGTTCCAAGAGACCCAGTACTTC
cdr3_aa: CASKPLAGGFQETQYF

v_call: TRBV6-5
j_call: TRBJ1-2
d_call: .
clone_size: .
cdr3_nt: TGTGCCAGCAGCAACGGACACAACTATGGCTACACCTTC
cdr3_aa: CASSNGHNYGYTF

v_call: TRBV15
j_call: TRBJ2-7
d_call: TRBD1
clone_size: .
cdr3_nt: TGTGCCACCAGCATTAACAGGGGGCCCTACGAGCAGTACTTC
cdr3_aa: CATSINRGPYEQYF

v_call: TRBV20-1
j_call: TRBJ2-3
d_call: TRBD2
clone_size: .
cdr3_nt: TGCAGTGCTAGAGGCTCACTAGCGGGGATAGATACGCAGTATTTT
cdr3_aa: CSARGSLAGIDTQYF

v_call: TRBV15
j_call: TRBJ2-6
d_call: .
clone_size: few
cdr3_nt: TGTGCCACCAGTTCTCAGGGCGAAGGGGCCAACGTCCTGACTTTC
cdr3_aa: CATSSQGEGANVLTF

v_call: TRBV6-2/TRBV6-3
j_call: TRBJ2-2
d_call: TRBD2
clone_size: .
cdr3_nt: TGTGCCAGCACCTTCCCTAGCGGGGGGCAGGGCACCGGGGAGCTGTTTTTT
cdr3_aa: CASTFPSGGQGTGELFF

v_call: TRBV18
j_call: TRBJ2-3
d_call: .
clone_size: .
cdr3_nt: TGTGCCAGCTCACAGGGATTCGGGGATACGCAGTATTTT
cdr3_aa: CASSQGFGDTQYF

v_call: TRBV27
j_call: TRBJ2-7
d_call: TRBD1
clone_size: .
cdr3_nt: TGTGCCAGCAGTCCAAGGACAGGGAAGGTCTACGAGCAGTACTTC
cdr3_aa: CASSPRTGKVYEQYF

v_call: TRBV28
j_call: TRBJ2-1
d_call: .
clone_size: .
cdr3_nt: TGTGCCAGCCGGTTCAAGGCGTATGGGGGAGAAAAGCAGTTCTTC
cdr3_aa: CASRFKAYGGEKQFF

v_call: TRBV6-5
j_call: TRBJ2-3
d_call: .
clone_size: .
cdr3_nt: TGTGCCAGCACGCAGGTTGACACAGATACGCAGTATTTT
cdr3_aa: CASTQVDTDTQYF

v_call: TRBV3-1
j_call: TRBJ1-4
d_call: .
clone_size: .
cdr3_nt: TGTGCCAGCAGCCCTGACTGGGGGGCGGGTAATGAAAAACTGTTTTTT
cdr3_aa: CASSPDWGAGNEKLFF

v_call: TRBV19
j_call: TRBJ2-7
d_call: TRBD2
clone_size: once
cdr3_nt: TGTGCCAGTAGTATTCAAAGGACTAGCGGGGCGCGCTCCTACGAGCAGTACTTC
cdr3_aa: CASSIQRTSGARSYEQYF

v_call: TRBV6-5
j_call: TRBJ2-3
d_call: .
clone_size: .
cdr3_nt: TGTGCCAGCAGTGACACCACTAGCACAGATACGCAGTATTTT
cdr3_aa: CASSDTTSTDTQYF

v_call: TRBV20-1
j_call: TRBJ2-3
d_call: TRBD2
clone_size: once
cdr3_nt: TGCAGTGCTAGCCGCCTAGCGGGGGGCAGGGATACGCAGTATTTT
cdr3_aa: CSASRLAGGRDTQYF

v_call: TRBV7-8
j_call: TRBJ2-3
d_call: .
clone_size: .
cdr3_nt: TGTGCCAGCAGTCCACCTTCGGCGGGAGATACGCAGTATTTT
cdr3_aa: CASSPPSAGDTQYF

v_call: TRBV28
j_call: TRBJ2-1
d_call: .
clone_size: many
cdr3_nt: TGTGCCAGCAGTTTAGGGCGCACGCGGGCTGAGCAGTTCTTC
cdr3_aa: CASSLGRTRAEQFF

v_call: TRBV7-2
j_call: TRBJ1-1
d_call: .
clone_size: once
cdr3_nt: TGTGCCAGCAGCGTCGGGTCTCCGACTGAAGCTTTCTTT
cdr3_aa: CASSVGSPTEAFF

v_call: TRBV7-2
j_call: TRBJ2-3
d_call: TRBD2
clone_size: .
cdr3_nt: TGTGCCAGCAGCTCCGCGGGAGCAGATACGCGGTATTTT
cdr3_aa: CASSSAGADTRYF

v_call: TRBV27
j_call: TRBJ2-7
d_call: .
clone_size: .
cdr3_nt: TGTGCCAGCAGTTTAGGAGGGGTCAATCGATACAATGAGCAGTACTTC
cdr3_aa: CASSLGGVNRYNEQYF

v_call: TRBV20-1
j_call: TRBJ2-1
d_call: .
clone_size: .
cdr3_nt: TGCAGTGCTAGAGATGATGGGAGGACCACTTACCAAGAGACCCAGTTCTTC
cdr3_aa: CSARDDGRTTYQETQFF

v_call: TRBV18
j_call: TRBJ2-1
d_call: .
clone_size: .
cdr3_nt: TGTGCCAGCTCACCCACAGGAGGTGATGAGCAGTTCTTC
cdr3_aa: CASSPTGGDEQFF

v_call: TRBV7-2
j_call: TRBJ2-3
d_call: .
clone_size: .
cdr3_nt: TGTGCCAGCAGCTTACTTACAGACACAGGTACGCAGTATTTT
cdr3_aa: CASSLLTDTGTQYF